This TCR beta chain was documented in a study of cytotoxic CD8 clonotypes in ibrutinib-treated CLL. Across the whole study: Some 25 partial and 2 complete responses; at median approximately 68 months, around 14 remitted, 12 progressed. Study results and caveats: Clonality climbed at ibrutinib response, then dropped toward baseline at progression. Public clonotypes, rarely seen, contracted or held steady on treatment.

Points on this clone: Its antigen is still unknown.

V was trimmed by 10 bases and J by 6 bases, leaving 13 bases between them. The CDR3 is 11 residues long. CDR1 is MNHNY and CDR2 is SVGAGI in the germline V gene (reference sequence). The repertoire was sequenced with immunoSEQ multiplex PCR; TCRdb's copy has only in-frame clones and lacks some. Among a few hundred thousand clones, 70% were seen once, and the ten largest hold 15%. The sequences come from PBMCs, collected after 24 months of ibrutinib treatment. This TCR derives from a human donor with chronic lymphocytic leukemia. This chain links TRBV6-6 with TRBJ2-7; possible D gene TRBD1, 6 bases. Here the CDR3 DNA reads TGTGCCATCCAACAGGGTCGCGAGCAGTACTTC. Translated: CAIQQGREQYF.